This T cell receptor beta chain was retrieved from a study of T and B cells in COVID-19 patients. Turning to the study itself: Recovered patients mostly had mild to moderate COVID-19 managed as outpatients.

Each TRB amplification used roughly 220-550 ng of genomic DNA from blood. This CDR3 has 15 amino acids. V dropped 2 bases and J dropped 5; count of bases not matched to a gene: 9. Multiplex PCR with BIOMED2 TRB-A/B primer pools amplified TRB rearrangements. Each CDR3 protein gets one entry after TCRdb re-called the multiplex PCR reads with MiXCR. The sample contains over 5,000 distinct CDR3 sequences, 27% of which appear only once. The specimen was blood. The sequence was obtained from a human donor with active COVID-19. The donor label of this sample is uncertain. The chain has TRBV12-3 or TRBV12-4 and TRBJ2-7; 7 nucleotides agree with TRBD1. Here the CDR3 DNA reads TGTGCCAGCAGTTTAAGGGGCAGGGGGACGAACGAGCAGTACTTC. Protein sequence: CASSLRGRGTNEQYF.